Listed below are T cell receptor beta chains from one sample, sequenced in a study of naive and memory T cell subsets. One entry per CDR3 protein results from TCRdb running MiXCR on the UMI-ligation and nested PCR reads. The data contain roughly 100,000 distinct CDR3 sequences, approximately 14% of them seen just once; the ten biggest clones take up 2.8%. Sequenced sample: naive CD8+ T cells from blood. The receptors come from a human donor in good health. Each CDR3 is given with its conserved first and last residue. Each record gives: J gene, V gene, clone size, D gene, CDR3 DNA, CDR3 protein. A D gene is named only where the DNA matches it firmly. Not every row has a clone size; where given, it reads once, few, many or a size class.

TRBJ2-1 TRBV6-2/TRBV6-3 few TRBD2 TGTGCCAGCAGCCTCTCGATCGGGGAGGGACCCCTAAACTCCTACAATGAGCAGTTCTTC CASSLSIGEGPLNSYNEQFF
TRBJ1-1 TRBV19 . TRBD1 TGTGCCAGTATCCTGGGGACGACAGGGAGCACTGAAGCTTTCTTT CASILGTTGSTEAFF
TRBJ1-2 TRBV9 . TRBD1 TGTGCCAGCAGCCCGGACAGGTTCGGCTACACCTTC CASSPDRFGYTF
TRBJ2-7 TRBV10-3 . . TGTGCCATCAGTGAGTCTGGGGGCTCCTACGAGCAGTACTTC CAISESGGSYEQYF
TRBJ2-7 TRBV5-1 few TRBD2 TGCGCCAGCAGCGCGGGGACTAGCGGGAGGGCCCTGGACGAGCAGTACTTC CASSAGTSGRALDEQYF
TRBJ1-1 TRBV4-3 few TRBD1 TGCGCCAGCAGCCAAGACTACGGACAGGGTAGTTTCACTGAAGCTTTCTTT CASSQDYGQGSFTEAFF
TRBJ2-7 TRBV20-1 many TRBD1 TGCAGTGCTCTTCGAAGGGACAGTCTCTACGAGCAGTACTTC CSALRRDSLYEQYF
TRBJ2-1 TRBV6-1 few . TGTGCCAGCAGTGAAACGGGGATCCCCTACAATGAGCAGTTCTTC CASSETGIPYNEQFF
TRBJ2-5 TRBV9 many . TGTGCCAGCAGCGTAGCGGGCAGGGCACAAGAGACCCAGTACTTC CASSVAGRAQETQYF
TRBJ2-1 TRBV4-3 many . TGCGCCAGCAGCCACTTGCTCGGACTCTCCCTGACCTACAATGAGCAGTTCTTC CASSHLLGLSLTYNEQFF
TRBJ2-2 TRBV4-3 few . TGCGCCAGCAGCCAAGAGACCCTCCAGGGTACCGGGGAGCTGTTTTTT CASSQETLQGTGELFF
TRBJ2-7 TRBV27 . TRBD2 TGTGCCAGCTCCCCCGAAGCGGGAGGGTCCTACGAGCAGTACTTC CASSPEAGGSYEQYF
TRBJ2-7 TRBV5-6 . TRBD1 TGTGCCAGCAGCCGACAGGGTATGGAGCAGTACTTC CASSRQGMEQYF
TRBJ2-2 TRBV12-3/TRBV12-4 . . TGTGCCAGCAGTTTAGCGCGTCTGGCCGGGGGTGGGGAGCTGTTTTTT CASSLARLAGGGELFF
TRBJ2-2 TRBV19 . . TGTGCCAGTAGGTTTGACACCGGGGAGCTGTTTTTT CASRFDTGELFF
TRBJ2-1 TRBV15 . . TGTGCCACCAGCAGGGGTGCAGACAATGAGCAGTTCTTC CATSRGADNEQFF
TRBJ2-6 TRBV12-3/TRBV12-4 . . TGTGCCAGCAGCCCAGTAGGGGCCAACGTCCTGACTTTC CASSPVGANVLTF
TRBJ1-2 TRBV6-5 many TRBD1 TGTGCCAGCGCCCCGGGACAGCCCTATGGCTACACCTTC CASAPGQPYGYTF
TRBJ2-3 TRBV9 . TRBD1 TGTGCCAGCAGCGCAGGGGGCAAGATCGCAGATACGCAGTATTTT CASSAGGKIADTQYF
TRBJ2-3 TRBV4-3 many TRBD1 TGCGCCAGCAGCCAAGATGGGGACAGGGGGCGCACAGATACGCAGTATTTT CASSQDGDRGRTDTQYF
TRBJ1-5 TRBV3-1 many TRBD1 TGTGCCAGCAGCCCATGGACAGGGCTTCAGCCCCAGCATTTT CASSPWTGLQPQHF
TRBJ1-1 TRBV29-1 . . TGCAGCGTTCCCTTGGTTGTCGGAGACACTGAAGCTTTCTTT CSVPLVVGDTEAFF
TRBJ1-2 TRBV29-1 . TRBD1 TGCAGCGTCCAGACAGGGGGAAAGGGTGGCTACACCTTC CSVQTGGKGGYTF
TRBJ2-1 TRBV6-5 . TRBD1 TGTGCCAGCAACCCCGGACAGGGTAGGCATGAGCAGTTCTTC CASNPGQGRHEQFF
TRBJ2-7 TRBV7-9 . . TGTGCCAGCAGCCCTAGGGGGAGACCCTACGAGCAGTACTTC CASSPRGRPYEQYF
TRBJ2-1 TRBV18 many . TGTGCCAGCTCCTACGGTGTAGAGCTTCCCTACAATGAGCAGTTCTTC CASSYGVELPYNEQFF
TRBJ2-1 TRBV25-1 . . TGTGCCAGCAGTGAAGGTGGGGAGCAGTTCTTC CASSEGGEQFF
TRBJ1-5 TRBV10-3 few . TGTGCCATCAGTGAGTCCGACATCAGCAATCAGCCCCAGCATTTT CAISESDISNQPQHF
TRBJ2-5 TRBV23-1 many TRBD2 TGCGCCAGCATTAAAGTGGTCCAGCGGGGGGCCGACCAAGAGACCCAGTACTTC CASIKVVQRGADQETQYF
TRBJ2-3 TRBV29-1 few . TGCAGCGTTTTCGAGCGTTCAGATACGCAGTATTTT CSVFERSDTQYF
TRBJ2-7 TRBV4-2 few TRBD2 TGTGCCAGCAGCCCCACCGGGACTAGCTACGAGCAGTACTTC CASSPTGTSYEQYF
TRBJ1-1 TRBV30 few . TGTGCCTGGAGTCCAATAAGTAGCACTGAAGCTTTCTTT CAWSPISSTEAFF
TRBJ2-7 TRBV19 . . TGTGCCAGTAGTCCGGACTTCTTCTCCTACGAGCAGTACTTC CASSPDFFSYEQYF
TRBJ2-2 TRBV6-6 many . TGTGCCAGCAGCCCCGTTTGGCCAGCGAACACCGGGGAGCTGTTTTTT CASSPVWPANTGELFF
TRBJ2-7 TRBV7-9 . . TGTGCCAGCAGCACGGGACCAACGAGCTCCTACGAGCAGTACTTC CASSTGPTSSYEQYF
TRBJ1-6 TRBV9 . . TGTGCCAGCAGCCCAGACCTAAATAATTCACCCCTCCACTTT CASSPDLNNSPLHF
TRBJ1-5 TRBV29-1 many TRBD1 TGCAGCGTGGTAACAGGGGAAGGCAATCAGCCCCAGCATTTT CSVVTGEGNQPQHF
TRBJ1-1 TRBV27 . . TGTGCCAGCAGTGAGCCGAACACTGAAGCTTTCTTT CASSEPNTEAFF
TRBJ2-7 TRBV19 . TRBD2 TGTGCCAGTGCCGGGACTAGCGGGAACCTACCCCCCAACGAGCAGTACTTC CASAGTSGNLPPNEQYF
TRBJ2-2 TRBV19 few . TGTGCCAGTAGCGGGACCCTCACCGGGGAGCTGTTTTTT CASSGTLTGELFF
TRBJ2-1 TRBV29-1 few . TGCAGCGCCCAGACAGGAGTTCATGACAATGAGCAGTTCTTC CSAQTGVHDNEQFF
TRBJ1-2 TRBV12-3/TRBV12-4 few . TGTGCCAGCAGTCATTCAGGGGACCAGAACTATGGCTACACCTTC CASSHSGDQNYGYTF